The T cell receptor beta chain described here comes from a study of blood T cell repertoires in COVID-19. Study information: The origin of the acute and convalescent COVID-19 samples was the United States, Italy and Spain. Nucleic acid was either cDNA or gDNA, and it came from T cells, B-cell-depleted T cells, or PBMCs.

In the original workflow: Amplification of reference gene primers provided the estimated nucleated cell counts. Here immunoSEQ multiplex PCR was the method, and the copy in TCRdb shows in-frame clones only, minus some. The V and J calls and clone size come from that table; D and trimming were worked out from the DNA. The sample carries under 250,000 clones, approximately 81% recorded once. V dropped 5 bases and J dropped 0 bases, with 17 bases sitting between them. Looked up from germline, CDR1 is DFQATT and CDR2 is SNEGSKA (reference sequence). The CDR3 is 16 residues long. The sample comprised peripheral blood. The sequence was obtained from a woman of 80 years or more with acute or convalescent COVID-19. This chain links TRBV20-1 with TRBJ1-5; possible D gene TRBD1, 5 bases. The CDR3 is CSAGGGDLDSNQPQHF. The CDR3 bases are TGCAGTGCTGGTGGGGGGGACCTTGATAGCAATCAGCCCCAGCATTTT.